The T cell receptor (beta chain) under discussion was sequenced for a study of technical replicates of blood from a few donors. Profiled with immunoSEQ multiplex PCR; TCRdb holds only in-frame clones, not every one. Of 55,000 to 60,000 clones listed, roughly 95% are singletons. The source material was PBMCs. This sequence was found in a human donor in good health. Some clones in this sample may be carry-over from other donors' samples.

In nucleotides, the CDR3 is TGTGCCAGCAGTGTAGGACAGACCTACGAGCAGTACTTC. Translation: CASSVGQTYEQYF. V and J are TRBV2 and TRBJ2-7, with a tentative D call TRBD1 (6 bases). Trimming pared 4 bases from V and 2 bases from J, leaving 9 bases between. The CDR3 loop spans 13 amino acids. Germline values: CDR1 SNHLY, CDR2 FYNNEI.